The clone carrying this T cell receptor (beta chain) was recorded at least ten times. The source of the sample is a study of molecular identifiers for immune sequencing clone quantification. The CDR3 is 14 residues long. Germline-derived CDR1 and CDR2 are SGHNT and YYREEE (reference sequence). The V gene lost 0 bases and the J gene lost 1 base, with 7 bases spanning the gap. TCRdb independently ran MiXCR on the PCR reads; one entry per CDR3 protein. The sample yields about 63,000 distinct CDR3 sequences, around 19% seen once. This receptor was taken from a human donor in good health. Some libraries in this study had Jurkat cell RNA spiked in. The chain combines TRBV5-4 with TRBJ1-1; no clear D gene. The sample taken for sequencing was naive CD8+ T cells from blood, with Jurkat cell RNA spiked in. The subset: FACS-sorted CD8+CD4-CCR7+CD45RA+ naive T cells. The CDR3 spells CASSLDSQNTEAFF. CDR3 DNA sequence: TGTGCCAGCAGCTTGGACAGCCAGAACACTGAAGCTTTCTTT.